The table lists the clone carrying this T cell receptor (beta chain) with many counts. The data originate from a study of identical twins. This CDR3 has 14 amino acids. CDR1 is LGHDT and CDR2 is YNNKEL in the germline V gene (reference sequence). With V trimmed by 4 bases and J by 8 bases, 3 bases remained unmatched. TCRdb re-derived calls from the 5' RACE reads in MiXCR, one entry per CDR3 protein. The data show about 200,000 distinct CDR3 sequences, roughly 10% seen once. The genes are TRBV3-1 and TRBJ2-1, with 12 bases identical to TRBD2. This receptor was taken from a man between 45 and 60 years old in good health. The sample consisted of memory T cells sorted from blood. The CDR3 nucleotides are TGTGCCAGCAGCCCTAGCGGGGGGGCTTATGAGCAGTTCTTC. Residues: CASSPSGGAYEQFF.